Listed below are T cell receptor beta chains from one sample, sequenced in a study of blood T cells in healthy people across ages. TCRdb fed the 5' RACE reads into MiXCR, producing one record per CDR3 protein. Of about 780,000 distinct CDR3 sequences listed, 35% to 60% are singletons. The specimen sequenced was blood. Source of these receptors: a man older than 75 in good health. Each CDR3 is given with its conserved first and last residue. A D gene is named only where the DNA matches it firmly. Not every row has a clone size; where given, it reads once, few, many or a size class.

abundance | j_gene | v_gene | d_gene | CDR3nt | CDR3aa
. | TRBJ1-6 | TRBV7-9 | . | TGTGCCAGCAGCCCCCTGGGGGGGCCCCCCCTCCACTTT | CASSPLGGPPLHF
. | TRBJ2-7 | TRBV20-1 | TRBD2 | TGCAGTGCTAGAGGTGGACTAGCGGTAGGTACATACAATGAGCAGTACTTC | CSARGGLAVGTYNEQYF
once | TRBJ2-3 | TRBV7-2 | . | TGTACCAGCAGCTTGAGAAGCGGAGCCAGCACAGATACGCAGTATTTT | CTSSLRSGASTDTQYF
. | TRBJ2-4 | TRBV6-5 | . | TGTGCCAGCAGTTACGGTGGGTTAGCCAAAAACATTCAGTACTTC | CASSYGGLAKNIQYF
. | TRBJ2-1 | TRBV6-6 | TRBD2 | TGTGCCAGCAGGCAGCGGGGATACAATGAGCAGTTCTTC | CASRQRGYNEQFF
. | TRBJ2-7 | TRBV11-2 | TRBD2 | TGTGCCAGCAGCTTAAGTACTAGCGGGAGGACGGCGTCCTACGAGCAGTACTTC | CASSLSTSGRTASYEQYF
. | TRBJ2-5 | TRBV20-1 | TRBD2 | TGCAGTGCTAGAGATGCGGGCCTAGCGGGATGGGAGACCCAGTACTTC | CSARDAGLAGWETQYF
. | TRBJ2-5 | TRBV2 | . | TGTGCCAGCATACGAGCTATGTACCAAGAGACCCAGTACTTC | CASIRAMYQETQYF
few | TRBJ1-4 | TRBV3-1 | TRBD1 | TGTGCCAGCAGCCAAGGAGTAGGACAGGGTGAAAAACTGTTTTTT | CASSQGVGQGEKLFF
few | TRBJ2-1 | TRBV5-1 | TRBD1 | TGCGCCAGCAGCCCCGACAGGGCTGGGTACAATGAGCAGTTCTTC | CASSPDRAGYNEQFF
. | TRBJ2-5 | TRBV7-9 | . | TGTGCCAGCAGCTTGTCCGGGTTAAGAGAGACCCAGTACTTC | CASSLSGLRETQYF
. | TRBJ2-1 | TRBV11-1 | . | TGTGCCAGCAGCTTATTGCCGAGCTCCTACAATGAGCAGTTCTTC | CASSLLPSSYNEQFF
many | TRBJ2-7 | TRBV12-3/TRBV12-4 | . | TGTGCCAGCAGTTTCCGGGGGTATGAGCAGTACTTC | CASSFRGYEQYF
. | TRBJ2-1 | TRBV5-1 | . | TGCGCCAGTAACAGGGACGGGCCGTGGAATGAGCAGTTCTTC | CASNRDGPWNEQFF
few | TRBJ2-3 | TRBV29-1 | . | TGCAGCGTCCGATACGGAGGGGGAGGGGCAGATACGCAGTATTTT | CSVRYGGGGADTQYF
. | TRBJ2-1 | TRBV15 | TRBD1 | TGTGCCACCAGCAGATACGTCCAGGGGGCGTTGAATGAGCAGTTCTTC | CATSRYVQGALNEQFF
. | TRBJ1-1 | TRBV4-2 | . | TGTGCCAGCAGCCAACTAACGGACAGTTACACTGAAGCTTTCTTT | CASSQLTDSYTEAFF
. | TRBJ2-5 | TRBV20-1 | . | TGCAGTGCTCAACCGACAGGGAGGAATGAGCAGTACTTC | CSAQPTGRNEQYF
once | TRBJ1-2 | TRBV28 | . | TGTGCCAGTCTAAGAGGGGTCGAGAGTTATGGCTATACCTTC | CASLRGVESYGYTF
. | TRBJ2-1 | TRBV7-9 | TRBD1 | TGTGCCAGCAGCCAGGGACAGGGTGAGGCCAATGAGCAGTTCTTC | CASSQGQGEANEQFF
few | TRBJ2-7 | TRBV7-9 | . | TGTGCCAGCAGCCCCCTAGGGGAATCACGCCACGAGCAGTACTTC | CASSPLGESRHEQYF
. | TRBJ2-5 | TRBV28 | TRBD1 | TGTGCCAGCAGTTTAGAAGCTAACAGGGGCGCGATAGAGACCCAGTACTTC | CASSLEANRGAIETQYF
. | TRBJ1-1 | TRBV5-1 | . | TGCGCCAGCAGCTTCGGGCCGACGAACACTGAAGCTTTCTTT | CASSFGPTNTEAFF
few | TRBJ2-3 | TRBV29-1 | . | TGCAGCGTACTAGCAATGAGAGGGACAGATACGCAGTATTTT | CSVLAMRGTDTQYF
. | TRBJ2-5 | TRBV6-2/TRBV6-3 | . | TGTGCCAGCAGCAACGCGGGACAGCAAGAGACCCAGTACTTC | CASSNAGQQETQYF
. | TRBJ2-3 | TRBV7-2 | TRBD1 | TGTGCCAGCAGCTGGACCGGGACAGGGACCACAGATACGCAGTATTTT | CASSWTGTGTTDTQYF
. | TRBJ2-1 | TRBV5-1 | . | TGCGCCAGCAGCTCTACAGGGAGCGAGCAGTTCTTC | CASSSTGSEQFF
few | TRBJ2-1 | TRBV5-1 | TRBD2 | TGCGCCAGCAGCATAGCGGGAGGGGGCTACAATGAGCAGTTCTTC | CASSIAGGGYNEQFF
many | TRBJ2-7 | TRBV7-9 | . | TGTGCCAGCAGCCAATCAGCTAGGGGCCCCTACGAGCAGTACTTC | CASSQSARGPYEQYF
few | TRBJ1-5 | TRBV28 | . | TGTGCCAGCACTTTCCTCCGCAGGGAGCGTGATCAGCCCCAGCATTTT | CASTFLRRERDQPQHF
. | TRBJ1-2 | TRBV29-1 | . | TGCAGCGTTGAAGATGACGAGGATCCCCCCTATGGCTACACCTTC | CSVEDDEDPPYGYTF
. | TRBJ2-7 | TRBV2 | TRBD1 | TGTGCCAGCAGTGAGTCAGGGGGCAGGTACGAGCAGTACTTC | CASSESGGRYEQYF
many | TRBJ1-5 | TRBV5-1 | . | TGTGCCAGCAGCTTAGGAACGAATAGCAATCAGCCCCAGCATTTT | CASSLGTNSNQPQHF
. | TRBJ1-4 | TRBV25-1 | . | TGTGCCAGCAGTGAATTAACAGATCCTAATGAAAAACTGTTTTTT | CASSELTDPNEKLFF
few | TRBJ1-1 | TRBV4-2 | . | TGTGCCAGCAGCCAAGGAACGGTCATGATGGGGACTGAAGCTTTCTTT | CASSQGTVMMGTEAFF
. | TRBJ1-4 | TRBV4-1 | . | TGCGCCAGCAGCCAAATAGGGGGTAATGAAAAACTGTTTTTT | CASSQIGGNEKLFF
few | TRBJ2-7 | TRBV28 | . | TGTGCCAGCAGTTTAAGACAGAGACTAGACTACGAGCAGTACTTC | CASSLRQRLDYEQYF
once | TRBJ1-2 | TRBV25-1 | TRBD1 | TGTGCCAGCAGTGACCGACAGGGAAGAGGTGGCTACACCTTC | CASSDRQGRGGYTF
few | TRBJ2-7 | TRBV25-1 | . | TGTGCCACCCGGAGGGACGGCGGGGTCCGCGAGCAGTACTTC | CATRRDGGVREQYF
. | TRBJ2-7 | TRBV27 | . | TGTGCCAGCAGTCCTCGACAGGCCTACGAGCAGTACTTC | CASSPRQAYEQYF
. | TRBJ1-4 | TRBV6-5 | TRBD1 | TGTGCCAGCAGCCGGACAGGGGTCGGGCTTAATGAAAAACTGTTTTTT | CASSRTGVGLNEKLFF
. | TRBJ2-3 | TRBV20-1 | TRBD2 | TGCAGTGCTAGAGATCCGGGACTAGAACGTGATACGCAGTATTTT | CSARDPGLERDTQYF